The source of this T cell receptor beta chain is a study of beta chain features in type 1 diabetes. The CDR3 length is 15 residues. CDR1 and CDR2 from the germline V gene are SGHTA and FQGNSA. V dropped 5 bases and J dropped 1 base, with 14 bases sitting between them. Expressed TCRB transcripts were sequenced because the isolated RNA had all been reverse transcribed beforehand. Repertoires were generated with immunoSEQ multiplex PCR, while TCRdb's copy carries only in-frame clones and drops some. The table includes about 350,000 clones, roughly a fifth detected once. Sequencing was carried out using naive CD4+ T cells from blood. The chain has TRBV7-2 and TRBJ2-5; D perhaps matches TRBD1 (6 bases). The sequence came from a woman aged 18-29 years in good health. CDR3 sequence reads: CASSVGRTVQETQYF. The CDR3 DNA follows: TGTGCCAGCAGCGTTGGTAGGACAGTCCAAGAGACCCAGTACTTC.